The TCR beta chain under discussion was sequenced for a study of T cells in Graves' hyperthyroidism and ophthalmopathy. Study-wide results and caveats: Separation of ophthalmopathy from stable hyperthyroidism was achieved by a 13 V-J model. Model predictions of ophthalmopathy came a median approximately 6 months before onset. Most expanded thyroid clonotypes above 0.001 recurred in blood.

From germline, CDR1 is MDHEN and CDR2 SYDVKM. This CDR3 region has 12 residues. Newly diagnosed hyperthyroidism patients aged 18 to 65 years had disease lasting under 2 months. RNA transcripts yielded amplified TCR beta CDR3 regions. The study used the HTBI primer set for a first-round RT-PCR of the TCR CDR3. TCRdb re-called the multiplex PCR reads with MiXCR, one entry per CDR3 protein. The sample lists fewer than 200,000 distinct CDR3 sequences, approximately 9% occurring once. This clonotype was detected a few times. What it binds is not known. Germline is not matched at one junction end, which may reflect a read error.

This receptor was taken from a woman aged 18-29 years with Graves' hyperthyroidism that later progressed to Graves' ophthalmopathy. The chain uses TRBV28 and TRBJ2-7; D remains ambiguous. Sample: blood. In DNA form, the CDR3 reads TGTGCCAGCAGACCCAGCTCCTACAAGCAGTACTTC. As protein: CASRPSSYKQYF.